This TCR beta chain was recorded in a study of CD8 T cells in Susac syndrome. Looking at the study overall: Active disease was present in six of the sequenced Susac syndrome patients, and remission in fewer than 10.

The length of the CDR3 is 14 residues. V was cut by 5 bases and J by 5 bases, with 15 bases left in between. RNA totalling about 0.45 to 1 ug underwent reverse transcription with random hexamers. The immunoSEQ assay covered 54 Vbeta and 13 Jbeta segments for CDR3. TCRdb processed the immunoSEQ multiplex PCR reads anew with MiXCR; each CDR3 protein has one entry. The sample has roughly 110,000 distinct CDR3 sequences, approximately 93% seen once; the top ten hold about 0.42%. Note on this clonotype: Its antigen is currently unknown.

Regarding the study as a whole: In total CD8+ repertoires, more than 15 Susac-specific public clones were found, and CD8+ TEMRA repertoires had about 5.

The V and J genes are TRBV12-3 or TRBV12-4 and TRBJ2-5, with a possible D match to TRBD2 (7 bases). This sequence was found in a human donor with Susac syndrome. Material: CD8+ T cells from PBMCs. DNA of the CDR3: TGTGCCAGCAGTCTAGGGGGGGCTCTGGAGACCCAGTACTTC. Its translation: CASSLGGALETQYF.